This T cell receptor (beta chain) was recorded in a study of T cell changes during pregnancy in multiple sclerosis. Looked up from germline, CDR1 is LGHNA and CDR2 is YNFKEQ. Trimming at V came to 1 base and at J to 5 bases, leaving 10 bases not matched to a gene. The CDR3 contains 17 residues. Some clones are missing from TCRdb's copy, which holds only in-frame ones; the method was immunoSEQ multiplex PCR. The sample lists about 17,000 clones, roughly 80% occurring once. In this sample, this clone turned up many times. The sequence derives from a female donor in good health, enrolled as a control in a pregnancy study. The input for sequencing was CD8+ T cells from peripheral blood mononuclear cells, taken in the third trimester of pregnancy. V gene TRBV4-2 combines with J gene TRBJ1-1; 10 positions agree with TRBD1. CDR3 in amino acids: CASSQVPMTGGRTEAFF. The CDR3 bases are TGTGCCAGCAGCCAAGTACCCATGACAGGGGGCCGTACTGAAGCTTTCTTT.